This TCR beta chain appears in the sequencing data of a study of spatial heterogeneity in lung cancer. Stated time point: sample taken at primary tumor resection. MiXCR, applied by TCRdb to the 5' RACE reads, yields one record per CDR3 protein. The table has around 9,700 distinct CDR3 sequences, over 6% seen once. This receptor was identified in a male donor with early-stage non-small cell lung cancer. The specimen was PBMCs, collected at surgery.

The CDR3 DNA is TGTGCCAGCAGCCAAAGCTCGAAGCAGTACTTC. Its translation: CASSQSSKQYF. The rearrangement uses TRBV14 and TRBJ2-7; D gene unclear. With 2 bases removed from V and 8 bases from J, the gap between germline ends came to 7 bases. This CDR3 is built from 11 residues. CDR1 is SGHDN, CDR2 FVKESK, per germline.